The following is a T cell receptor (beta chain) sequence with its context. The clone's antigen remains unknown. No base quality values were provided; no much bigger clone lies one nucleotide off. TCRbeta CDR3 regions were amplified from genomic DNA using the immunoSEQ Assay, a bias-controlled multiplex PCR. The original methods were these. The number of nucleated cells in each sample was estimated by amplification of reference gene primers within the assay. Sequence reads were collapsed and filtered to measure the absolute abundance of every unique TCRbeta CDR3 rearrangement. For each sample, productive Simpson clonality was calculated as the square root of Simpson's diversity index across productive rearrangements. The table comes from immuneACCESS by way of TCRdb, which keeps in-frame sequences with V and J called. Part of the clones is missing from these tables; in studies checked, under half for an unresolved V gene and the rest for unknown reasons. V and J calls and clone size are given by that table; D and trimming were obtained from the DNA. The sample includes 130,000 to 150,000 clones, with around nine tenths observed a single time. More than 6.5% of the sample rests with the top ten.

This sample was included in a study of blood T cell repertoires in COVID-19 (dated by TCRdb to 2019 to 2021). Concerning the study at large: Samples from collaborators originated in the United States, Italy and Spain and spanned both the acute and convalescent phases of COVID-19. The material from the prospective study consisted of cDNA or gDNA derived from T cells, B-cell-depleted T cells, or PBMCs. The dataset comprised deeply sampled blood TCRbeta repertoires from subjects exposed to, actively infected with, or recovered from COVID-19. A freely available public database, intended as a resource for researchers studying the immune response to SARS-CoV-2, is where the repertoires were released. The samples were drawn from two sources: the first 160 participants of the ongoing ImmuneRACE study, and some 1,300 subjects contributed by 6 global collaborators. The sample metadata nearly always contained a de-identified subject ID, COVID-19 status, age in years and sex. Where HLA class I and class II types were available, the types were taken from metadata supplied by the sample provider, not from assay-based typing.

V and J are trimmed by 5 bases and 4 bases, and the gene matches miss 5 bases of the junction. Per the germline V gene, SGHVS is the CDR1 and FNYEAQ is the CDR2. From cysteine to phenylalanine, the CDR3 is 13 amino acids long. Only CDR3 DNA remains: 39 bases, in frame from the first base. The full study reports these points: Clinical and demographic metadata were provided uncurated, with the amount varying by source and participant.

Collaborating institutions collected whole blood in K2EDTA tubes following their own protocols. Collaborator samples were shipped for TCRbeta analysis as frozen whole blood, isolated PBMCs, or DNA extracted from either sample type. The chain is made from TRBV7-6 and TRBJ2-7; 7 middle bases align to TRBD2. What was sequenced was peripheral blood. The sequence came from a woman between 45 and 65 years old with active or convalescent COVID-19. The DNA is TGTGCCAGCAGCGCCAGGGAGGGGTACGAGCAGTACTTC. It is translated as CASSAREGYEQYF.